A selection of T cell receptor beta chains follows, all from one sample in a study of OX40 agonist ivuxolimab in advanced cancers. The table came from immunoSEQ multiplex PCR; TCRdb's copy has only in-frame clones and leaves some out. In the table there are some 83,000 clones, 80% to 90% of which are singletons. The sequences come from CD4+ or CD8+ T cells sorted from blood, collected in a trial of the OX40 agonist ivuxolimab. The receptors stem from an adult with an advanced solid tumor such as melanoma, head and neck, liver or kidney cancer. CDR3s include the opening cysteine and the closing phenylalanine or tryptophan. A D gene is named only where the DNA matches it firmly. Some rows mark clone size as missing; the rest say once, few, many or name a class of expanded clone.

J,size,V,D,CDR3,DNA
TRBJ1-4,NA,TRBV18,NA,CASSPLPPLGRNNEKLFF,TGTGCCAGCTCACCCCTCCCACCCTTAGGGCGGAATAATGAAAAACTGTTTTTT
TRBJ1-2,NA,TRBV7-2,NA,CASSLRTALRTYYGYTF,TGTGCCAGCAGCTTACGGACAGCTCTTAGGACCTACTATGGCTACACCTTC
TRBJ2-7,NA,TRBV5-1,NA,CASSLGAGRGYEQYF,TGCGCCAGCAGCTTGGGAGCGGGTAGGGGCTACGAGCAGTACTTC
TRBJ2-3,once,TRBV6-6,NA,CAHRGGTFSTDTQYF,TGTGCCCATAGAGGTGGGACATTTAGCACAGATACGCAGTATTTT
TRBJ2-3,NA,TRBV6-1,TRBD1,CASRTGVAGTDTQYF,TGTGCCAGCCGTACAGGGGTGGCGGGCACAGATACGCAGTATTTT
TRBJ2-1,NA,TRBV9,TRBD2,CASSPWGTSGLYNEQFF,TGTGCCAGCAGCCCATGGGGTACTAGCGGACTCTACAATGAGCAGTTCTTC
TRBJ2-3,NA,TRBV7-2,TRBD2,CASSPDGAGGGTQYF,TGTGCCAGCAGCCCCGACGGGGCGGGAGGAGGTACGCAGTATTTT
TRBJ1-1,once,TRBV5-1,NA,CASSFGADNTEAFF,TGCGCCAGCAGCTTTGGAGCAGACAACACTGAAGCTTTCTTT
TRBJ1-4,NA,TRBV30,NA,CAWRPAVNEKLFF,TGTGCCTGGAGGCCGGCAGTTAATGAAAAACTGTTTTTT
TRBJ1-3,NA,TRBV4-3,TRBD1,CASSQEPLTGFGGNTIYF,TGCGCCAGCAGCCAAGAGCCGCTGACAGGGTTCGGAGGAAACACCATATATTTT
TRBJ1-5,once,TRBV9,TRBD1,CASSRQGRPDQPQHF,TGTGCCAGCAGCAGACAGGGACGCCCAGATCAGCCCCAGCATTTT
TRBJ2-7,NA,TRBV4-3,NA,CASSLNLGVYEQYF,TGCGCCAGCAGCCTCAATTTGGGGGTCTACGAGCAGTACTTC
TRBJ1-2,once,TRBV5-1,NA,CASSLGSLGGYTF,TGCGCCAGCAGCTTAGGCAGCCTCGGTGGCTACACCTTC
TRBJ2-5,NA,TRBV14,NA,CASSQERGISTETQYF,TGTGCCAGCAGCCAAGAGAGGGGGATTTCCACGGAGACCCAGTACTTC
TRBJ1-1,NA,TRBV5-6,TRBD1,CASSLSGTGGTEAFF,TGTGCCAGCAGCTTGTCGGGGACAGGGGGCACTGAAGCTTTCTTT
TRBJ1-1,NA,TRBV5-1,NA,CASSRTGQNEAFF,TGCGCCAGCAGCCGTACAGGGCAGAATGAAGCTTTCTTT
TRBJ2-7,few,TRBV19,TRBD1,CASTLAPTGGGYEQYF,TGTGCCAGTACCCTGGCCCCGACAGGGGGAGGTTACGAGCAGTACTTC
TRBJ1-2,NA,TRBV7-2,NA,CASSLGGRYGYTF,TGTGCCAGCAGCTTAGGGGGGCGGTATGGCTACACCTTC
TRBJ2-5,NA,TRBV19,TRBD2,CASSKGGRAETQYF,TGTGCCAGTAGTAAGGGCGGGAGGGCCGAGACCCAGTACTTC
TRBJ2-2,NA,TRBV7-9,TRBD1,CASSLTGTGNTGELFF,TGTGCCAGCAGCTTAACAGGGACAGGGAACACCGGGGAGCTGTTTTTT
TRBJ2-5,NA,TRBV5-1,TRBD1,CASSSNRGRGETQYF,TGCGCCAGCAGCTCTAACAGGGGGCGAGGAGAGACCCAGTACTTC
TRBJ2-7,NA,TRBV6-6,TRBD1,CASCAVRGQGCSEQYF,TGTGCCAGCTGTGCGGTCCGCGGACAGGGATGCTCCGAGCAGTACTTC
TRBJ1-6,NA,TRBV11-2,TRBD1,CASSLDTGTGVSPLHF,TGTGCCAGCAGCTTAGACACAGGGACAGGGGTTTCACCCCTCCACTTT
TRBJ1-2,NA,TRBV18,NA,CASSPLGERSYGYTF,TGTGCCAGCTCACCCCTAGGAGAAAGGAGCTATGGCTACACCTTC
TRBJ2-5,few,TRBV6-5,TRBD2,CASSSPLAGRRETQYF,TGTGCCAGCAGTTCGCCTCTAGCGGGGCGTCGAGAGACCCAGTACTTC
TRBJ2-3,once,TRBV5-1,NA,CASSLALVVGFTDTQYF,TGCGCCAGCAGCTTGGCCCTCGTGGTAGGATTCACAGATACGCAGTATTTT
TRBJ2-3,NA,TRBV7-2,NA,CASSSSDGRASTDTQYF,TGTGCCAGCAGCTCCTCGGACGGACGTGCTAGCACAGATACGCAGTATTTT
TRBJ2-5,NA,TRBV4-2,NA,CASSQTDGPGTQYF,TGTGCCAGCAGCCAAACCGACGGGCCGGGGACCCAGTACTTC
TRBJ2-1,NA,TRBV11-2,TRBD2,CASSRAAGGSYNEQFF,TGTGCCAGCAGCAGAGCGGCGGGAGGCTCCTACAATGAGCAGTTCTTC
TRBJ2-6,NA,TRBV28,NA,CASSRSGSGANVLTF,TGTGCCAGCAGTCGTTCAGGCTCTGGGGCCAACGTCCTGACTTTC
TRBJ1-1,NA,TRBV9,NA,CASSVSWATEAFF,TGTGCCAGCAGCGTTTCGTGGGCCACTGAAGCTTTCTTT
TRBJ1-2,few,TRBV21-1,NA,CASSKRLGDDYGYTF,TGTGCCAGCAGCAAAAGATTAGGGGATGACTATGGCTACACCTTC
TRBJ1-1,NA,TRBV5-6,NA,CASSLRTGILSRTEAFF,TGTGCCAGCAGCCTCAGGACGGGGATCCTCTCACGCACTGAAGCTTTCTTT
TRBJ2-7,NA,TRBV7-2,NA,CASSLAFGGSYEQYF,TGTGCCAGCAGCTTAGCGTTTGGGGGCTCCTACGAGCAGTACTTC
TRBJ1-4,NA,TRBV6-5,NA,CASSYEFWQSNEKLFF,TGTGCCAGCAGTTACGAATTTTGGCAGTCGAATGAAAAACTGTTTTTT
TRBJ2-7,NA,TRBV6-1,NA,CASSELTKRIDF,TGTGCCAGCAGTGAATTAACAAAACGTATTGACTTC
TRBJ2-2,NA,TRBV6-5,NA,CASSYGHSRTGELFF,TGTGCCAGCAGTTACGGACACAGCCGGACCGGGGAGCTGTTTTTT
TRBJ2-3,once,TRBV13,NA,CASSLGQRTSPTDTQYF,TGTGCCAGCAGCTTAGGACAAAGGACTTCTCCAACGGATACGCAGTATTTT
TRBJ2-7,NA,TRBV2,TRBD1,CASGGGTGSGWEQYF,TGTGCCAGTGGAGGGGGGACAGGGTCGGGGTGGGAGCAGTACTTC
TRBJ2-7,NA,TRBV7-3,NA,CASSRERGGEQYF,TGTGCCAGCAGCCGAGAACGTGGGGGCGAGCAGTACTTC
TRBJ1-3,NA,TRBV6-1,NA,CASSDPERSTGNTIYF,TGTGCCAGCAGTGACCCCGAACGGAGTACTGGAAACACCATATATTTT
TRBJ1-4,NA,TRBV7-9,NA,CASSPTDGSEKLFF,TGTGCCAGCAGTCCGACAGATGGATCTGAAAAACTGTTTTTT
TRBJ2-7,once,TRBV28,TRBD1,CASRGGTPYEQYF,TGTGCCAGCAGAGGGGGCACCCCTTACGAGCAGTACTTC
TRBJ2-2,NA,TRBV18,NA,CASSPGHTNTGELFF,TGTGCCAGCTCACCTGGACACACCAACACCGGGGAGCTGTTTTTT
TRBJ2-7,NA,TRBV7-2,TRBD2,CASARGGVAYEQYF,TGTGCCAGCGCCCGTGGGGGGGTGGCCTACGAGCAGTACTTC
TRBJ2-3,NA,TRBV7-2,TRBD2,CASSLWTSGGSDTQYF,TGTGCCAGCAGCCTATGGACTAGCGGGGGCTCAGATACGCAGTATTTT
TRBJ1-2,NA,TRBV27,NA,CASSGTPFNYGYTF,TGTGCCAGCAGCGGGACACCTTTTAACTATGGCTACACCTTC
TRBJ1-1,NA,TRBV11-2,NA,CASLKGRFLNTEAFF,TGTGCCAGTTTAAAGGGGAGATTTCTGAACACTGAAGCTTTCTTT
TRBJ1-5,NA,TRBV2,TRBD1,CASSITGQGNQPQHF,TGTGCCAGCAGTATTACGGGACAGGGCAATCAGCCCCAGCATTTT
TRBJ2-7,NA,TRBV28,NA,CASGETGRGFTYEQYF,TGTGCCAGCGGAGAGACAGGGCGGGGGTTTACCTACGAGCAGTACTTC
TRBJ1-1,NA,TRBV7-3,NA,CASSHRKGAEAFF,TGTGCCAGCAGCCACCGGAAGGGCGCTGAAGCTTTCTTT
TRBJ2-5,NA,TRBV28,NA,CASSLGGSPETQYF,TGTGCCAGCAGTTTGGGGGGAAGTCCGGAGACCCAGTACTTC
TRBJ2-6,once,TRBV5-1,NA,CASSLDRAGANVLTF,TGCGCCAGCAGCTTGGATAGAGCTGGGGCCAACGTCCTGACTTTC
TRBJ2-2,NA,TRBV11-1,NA,CASSSRNTGELFF,TGTGCCAGCAGCTCGAGGAACACCGGGGAGCTGTTTTTT
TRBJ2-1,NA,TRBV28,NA,CASGSGSPEFF,TGTGCTTCGGGGTCCGGGTCCCCGGAGTTCTTC
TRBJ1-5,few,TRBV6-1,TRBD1,CASSESDRYQPQHF,TGTGCCAGCAGTGAGTCGGACAGGTATCAGCCCCAGCATTTT
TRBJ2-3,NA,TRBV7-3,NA,CASSLNQGDTQYF,TGTGCCAGCAGCTTAAACCAGGGAGATACGCAGTATTTT